This T cell receptor (beta chain) was sequenced in a study of blood T cell repertoires in COVID-19. The wider study: The origin of the acute and convalescent COVID-19 samples was the United States, Italy and Spain. The analysed material was cDNA or gDNA that came from T cells, B-cell-depleted T cells, or PBMCs.

In the original processing: Estimates of nucleated cell counts were drawn from the amplification of reference gene primers. Measured with immunoSEQ multiplex PCR; TCRdb has only the in-frame clones, and not every one. V, J and clone size are those of that table, while D and trimming were read from the DNA. Altogether almost 80,000 clones are present, 90% being singletons, with the ten largest covering about 0.83%. Trimming cost V 4 bases and J 7 bases, with 11 bases left between them. Germline V CDR1 and CDR2: SGHTA, FQGNSA. This CDR3 comprises 14 residues. The V gene is TRBV7-2, the J gene TRBJ1-6; D not resolved. The source is a woman of 80 years or more with acute or convalescent COVID-19. The specimen was peripheral blood. The CDR3, as DNA: TGTGCCAGCAGCTCCGGACGGGAAAATTCACCCCTCCACTTT. Translated: CASSSGRENSPLHF.